The clone carrying this TCR beta chain showed up just once. The sample comes from a study of blood T cell dynamics during melanoma immunotherapy. Germline CDR1 LNHDA, CDR2 SQIVND (reference sequence). V was pared by 1 base and J by 0 bases, with 6 bases between. CDR3 length equals 15 residues. The time point: pre-treatment baseline. Prior systemic cancer therapy, immunosuppressant use and other active malignancies excluded patients. Measured with immunoSEQ multiplex PCR; TCRdb has only the in-frame clones, and not every one. The table lists more than 10,000 clones, around 84% of them singletons. This material consisted of blood, taken from a patient treated with checkpoint blockade. The V gene is TRBV19, the J gene TRBJ2-2; D not resolved. This clonotype was obtained from a human donor with melanoma. Here the CDR3 reads CASSIGLANTGELFF. The DNA of the CDR3 is TGTGCCAGTAGTATAGGGTTGGCGAACACCGGGGAGCTGTTTTTT.